One sample yielded the 25 T cell receptor beta chains listed below, sequenced in a study of regulatory T cells in long-lasting Graves disease. Time point given: persistent/refractory GD, antithyroid drugs over 5 years with positive TRAb. Construction of the TCR library relied on RNA isolated from PBMCs. Construction of TCR beta libraries relied on iRepertoire HTBI primers and on Arm-PCR targeting CDR3 regions. TCRdb re-analysed the multiplex PCR reads in MiXCR, keeping a single row per CDR3 protein. This sample carries a few hundred thousand distinct CDR3 sequences, 20% to 25% of them seen once, and the ten largest clones take about 29%. Sequencing was performed on peripheral blood mononuclear cells (PBMCs), taken when the disease was refractory, from a patient treated with antithyroid drugs. These receptors originate from a woman aged 40 to 50 with Graves disease.

This clonotype showed up many times. This chain uses TRBV5-8 with TRBJ2-5; D is perhaps TRBD2 (6 bases). Germline CDR1 SGHTS, CDR2 YDEGEE. Trimming took 2 bases from V and 4 from J, leaving 18 bases between them. The CDR3 contains 16 residues. The chain's CDR3 is CASSFRAGRGSETQYF. CDR3 coding DNA: TGTGCCAGCAGCTTTCGGGCGGGACGTGGATCAGAGACCCAGTACTTC.

This clonotype was picked up a small number of times. The gene calls are TRBV2 and TRBJ2-7, with a weak D call TRBD2 (5 bases). In germline, CDR1 is SNHLY, CDR2 FYNNEI. The CDR3 totals 15 residues. V lost 6 bases and J lost 5, with 20 bases in between. The CDR3 loop is CASSQERFRFHEQYF. CDR3 nucleotide sequence: TGTGCCAGCAGCCAAGAGCGGTTTAGATTCCACGAGCAGTACTTC. The whole variable domain, filled in from reference TRBV2 and TRBJ2-7, reads EPEVTQTPSHQVTQMGQEVILRCVPISNHLYFYWYRQILGQKVEFLVSFYNNEISEKSEIFDDQFSVERPDGSNFTLKIRSTKLEDSAMYFCASSQERFRFHEQYFGPGTRLTVT.

In its sample, this clonotype was seen many times. V is TRBV28 and J is TRBJ2-7; 9 bases agree with TRBD1. The germline V gene encodes CDR1 MDHEN and CDR2 SYDVKM. The CDR3 has 14 amino acids. Trimming cost V 7 bases and J 5 bases; bases outside gene matches: 9. The CDR3 coding sequence is TGTGCCAGCACTCCGGGACAGGGTTTCCACGAGCAGTACTTC. Residues: CASTPGQGFHEQYF.

This clonotype was seen ten or more times. The chain couples TRBV25-1 to TRBJ1-5, with a weak D call TRBD1 (5 bases). The CDR3 is made up of 18 amino acids. V lost 3 bases, J lost 13 bases, and 31 bases lay in between. Germline V gives CDR1 MGHDK, CDR2 SYGVNS. The CDR3 nucleotides read TGTGCCAGCAGTGACCCCCCTCACAGGCGACAAACCGGCGGTGAACAGCATTTT. Its protein is CASSDPPHRRQTGGEQHF.

This clonotype was observed many times. The rearrangement uses TRBV5-1 and TRBJ2-2, with TRBD1 matching 7 bases. The CDR3 extends over 15 amino acids. Germline CDR1 and CDR2: SGHRS and YFSETQ. The junction had 5 bases not matched to a gene; V was cut back by 0 bases and J by 6 bases. CDR3 region: CASSLVQGESGELFF. The CDR3 DNA reads TGCGCCAGCAGCTTGGTGCAGGGGGAGTCCGGGGAGCTGTTTTTT.

This clonotype was observed at least ten times. V usage is TRBV7-8 and J usage is TRBJ2-7, with 9 positions matching TRBD2. CDR1 is SGHVS, CDR2 FQNEAQ, per germline. The V segment lost 5 bases and the J segment 4 bases; nucleotides outside the gene matches: 21. The CDR3 is 19 residues long. This chain's CDR3 is CASSILIWVAGESGYEQYF. The CDR3 nucleotides are TGTGCCAGCAGCATTCTAATCTGGGTAGCGGGAGAGAGTGGTTACGAGCAGTACTTC.

For this clonotype: Given a far larger clone just one base away, this is likely a sequencing read error. This rearrangement joins TRBV10-3 to TRBJ2-5; TRBD1 is a possible D gene (6 bases). This CDR3 has 15 residues. The germline CDR1 and CDR2 sequences are ENHRY and SYGVKD. With 10 bases removed from V and 1 base from J, the gap between germline ends came to 19 bases. The CDR3 protein is CASSSRQDSQETQYF. CDR3 in DNA: TGTGCCAGCAGCTCGAGACAGGACTCCCAAGAGACCCAGTACTTC.

The rearrangement links TRBV25-1 to TRBJ1-6; D ambiguous. CDR1 MGHDK and CDR2 SYGVNS come from the germline V gene. V lost 10 bases and J lost 10, with 14 bases in between. The CDR3 is 12 amino acids. The CDR3 nucleotides are TGTGCCACCCTTCCTGGAATATCACCCCTCCACTTT. Amino acids: CATLPGISPLHF.

This clonotype was seen only a few times. V usage is TRBV27 and J usage is TRBJ1-6; perhaps TRBD1 as D (5 bases). The CDR3 contains 17 residues. The V gene's germline CDR1 is MNHEY and CDR2 SMNVEV (reference sequence). V lost 7 bases and J 0 bases, leaving 16 bases between the germline ends. The CDR3 region is CASTLRGRSSYNSPLHF. CDR3 nucleotides: TGTGCCAGCACCCTGAGGGGACGGAGCTCCTATAATTCACCCCTCCACTTT.

This clonotype has a handful of counts. This rearrangement joins TRBV7-9 to TRBJ2-2, with no clear D. V was trimmed by 1 base and J by 4 bases, leaving 7 bases between them. CDR1 is SEHNR and CDR2 is FQNEAQ in the germline V gene (reference sequence). The length of the CDR3 is 14 residues. The CDR3 sequence is CASSLDRLTGELFF. The CDR3 DNA sequence: TGTGCCAGCAGCTTAGATCGGCTCACCGGGGAGCTGTTTTTT.

This clonotype was recorded a few times. The chain employs TRBV4-1 and TRBJ2-7, with unresolved D. Germline V CDR1 and CDR2: MGHRA, YSYEKL. This CDR3 spans 13 amino acids. Trimming left V 5 bases short and J 0 bases short, with 8 bases between. The DNA of the CDR3 is TGCGCCAGCAGCGTTTATTACTCCTACGAGCAGTACTTC. Protein product: CASSVYYSYEQYF.

The gene calls are TRBV28 and TRBJ2-7, with D uncertain. Per the germline V gene, CDR1 is MDHEN and CDR2 is SYDVKM. V was cut by 3 bases and J by 0 bases, with 18 bases left in between. The CDR3 has 17 residues. This CDR3 reads CASSFYDGPLSSYEQYF. The CDR3 nucleotides are TGTGCCAGCAGTTTCTACGACGGACCCCTCAGCTCCTACGAGCAGTACTTC.

This chain links TRBV28 with TRBJ1-2; D is perhaps TRBD1 (6 bases). The CDR3 is 13 amino acids. Trimming left V 6 bases short and J 4 bases short, with 12 bases between. Germline lookup yields CDR1 MDHEN and CDR2 SYDVKM. The CDR3 nucleotides are TGTGCCAGCAGCACAGGGTTGACCTATGGCTACACCTTC. Its protein is CASSTGLTYGYTF.

This clonotype was recorded many times. The rearrangement joins TRBV11-2 to TRBJ2-5; possible D gene TRBD1, 5 bases. The CDR3 covers 15 residues. Trimming pared 1 base from V and 0 bases from J, leaving 9 bases between. Germline loops: CDR1 SGHAT, CDR2 FQNNGV. The CDR3 bases are TGTGCCAGCAGCTTAGTATCAGGGTACCAAGAGACCCAGTACTTC. This codes for CASSLVSGYQETQYF.

In its sample, this clonotype was seen many times. This chain joins TRBV11-2 and TRBJ1-1; the match to TRBD1 covers 7 bases. CDR3 length equals 15 residues. With V trimmed by 4 bases and J by 0 bases, 5 bases remained unmatched. Germline CDR1 SGHAT, CDR2 FQNNGV. This chain's CDR3 is CASSWGQTMNTEAFF. The CDR3 DNA reads as TGTGCCAGCAGCTGGGGACAGACTATGAACACTGAAGCTTTCTTT.

The chain links TRBV5-4 to TRBJ1-4; maybe TRBD1 (6 bases). Trimming removed 5 bases from V and 7 bases from J, with 15 bases in between. Germline values: CDR1 SGHNT, CDR2 YYREEE (reference sequence). The CDR3 has 14 amino acids. The CDR3 sequence: CASSQQGGSEKLFF. DNA for the CDR3: TGTGCCAGCAGTCAACAGGGAGGGAGTGAAAAACTGTTTTTT.

This clonotype was counted many times. This sequence joins TRBV10-3 and TRBJ1-5; weak D call: TRBD1 (6 bases). There are 15 residues in the CDR3. Germline CDR1 ENHRY, CDR2 SYGVKD. Trimming left V 5 bases short and J 4 bases short, with 15 bases between. The CDR3 loop is CAISLRDTINQPQHF. In DNA, the CDR3 is TGTGCCATCAGTCTCCGGGACACAATTAATCAGCCCCAGCATTTT.

In its sample, this clonotype was seen many times. The chain employs TRBV11-2 and TRBJ2-5; 8 positions match TRBD2. Germline CDR1 and CDR2: SGHAT and FQNNGV. V shed 7 bases, J shed 4 bases, and the junction held 8 bases outside the gene matches. The CDR3 sequence is 14 residues long. The CDR3 bases are TGTGCCAGCACCCGAGGGCTAGCGGGAGAGACCCAGTACTTC. This encodes CASTRGLAGETQYF. The complete variable domain, with remaining parts taken from reference TRBV11-2 and TRBJ2-5, reads EAGVAQSPRYKIIEKRQSVAFWCNPISGHATLYWYQQILGQGPKLLIQFQNNGVVDDSQLPKDRFSAERLKGVDSTLKIQPAKLEDSAVYLCASTRGLAGETQYFGPGTRLLVL.

The rearrangement links TRBV6-2 or TRBV6-3 to TRBJ2-2; tentatively, D is TRBD1 (6 bases). V was clipped by 6 bases and J by 7 bases, with 27 bases between them. This CDR3 comprises 18 residues. Germline lookup yields CDR1 MNHEY and CDR2 SVGEGT. The CDR3, as DNA: TGTGCCAGCAGCTTAGTCCCAAGGCGGCAGGGGAGAGGCGGGGAGCTGTTTTTT. It is translated as CASSLVPRRQGRGGELFF.

This clonotype was detected a few times. The rearrangement links TRBV25-1 to TRBJ2-1; TRBD2 aligns across 9 bases. The V gene's germline CDR1 is MGHDK and CDR2 SYGVNS. With 7 bases clipped from V and 6 bases from J, the junction kept 7 bases outside the gene matches. This CDR3 has 14 amino acids. CDR3 region: CASTAGGPPNEQFF. The CDR3 region has the DNA TGTGCCAGCACGGCGGGAGGGCCCCCCAATGAGCAGTTCTTC.

This clonotype showed up many times. V gene TRBV2 combines with J gene TRBJ2-7; weak D call: TRBD2 (6 bases). The germline V and J ends were trimmed by 5 bases and 2 bases, with 16 bases remaining between them. The CDR3 runs 15 residues. Germline CDR1 is SNHLY and CDR2 is FYNNEI. This CDR3 reads CASSYSGEGTYEQYF. As DNA, the CDR3 is TGTGCCAGCAGTTATAGCGGAGAGGGGACCTACGAGCAGTACTTC.

This clonotype was counted ten times or more. The chain recombines TRBV28 with TRBJ2-7; 10 nucleotides align to TRBD2. The V segment lost 6 bases and the J segment 7 bases; nucleotides outside the gene matches: 12. The CDR3 sequence is 15 residues long. Germline CDR1 reads MDHEN; CDR2 reads SYDVKM. The CDR3 DNA sequence: TGTGCCAGCAGCCTATGGGCTAGCGGGAGTGCGGAGCAGTACTTC. It codes for CASSLWASGSAEQYF.

This sequence joins TRBV5-1 and TRBJ2-3; maybe TRBD2 (6 bases). The germline V and J ends were trimmed by 7 bases and 0 bases, with 18 bases remaining between them. The CDR3 extends over 16 amino acids. The germline V gene encodes CDR1 SGHRS and CDR2 YFSETQ. CDR3 nucleotide sequence: TGCGCCAGCCGGGAGCAGGTATTGTGGAGCACAGATACGCAGTATTTT. Its protein product is CASREQVLWSTDTQYF.

This clonotype was seen a few times. This chain connects TRBV2 to TRBJ1-2; D ambiguous. Germline V gene sequence: CDR1 SNHLY, CDR2 FYNNEI. The CDR3 covers 13 residues. V lost 7 bases and J 2 bases, leaving 11 bases between the germline ends. DNA for the CDR3: TGTGCCAGCATGCAAGTACCGAACTATGGCTACACCTTC. It specifies CASMQVPNYGYTF.

About this clonotype itself: A much larger clone lies one base from this, so it may be a read error. This chain connects TRBV5-1 to TRBJ2-7; TRBD1 is a possible D gene (6 bases). With 4 bases removed from V and 3 bases from J, the gap between germline ends came to 14 bases. CDR1 is SGHRS, CDR2 YFSETQ, per germline. CDR3 size: 14 residues. This chain's CDR3 is CASSTGQRNYEQYF. CDR3 nucleotide sequence: TGCGCCAGCAGCACCGGACAGAGGAACTACGAGCAGTACTTC.